A single sample gave rise to the 18 T cell receptor beta chains below, sequenced in a study of beta chain features in type 1 diabetes. Study-wide findings and caveats: Moderate yet significant TCRB CDR3 shortening was seen in Type 1 diabetes patients in all four CD4+ subsets.

These receptors lack a known antigen. The investigators reverse transcribed all of the isolated RNA, so they sequenced expressed TCRB transcripts. This table comes from immunoSEQ multiplex PCR, and its TCRdb copy is limited to in-frame clones, with some not included. The sample lists 300,000 or so clones, approximately 12% occurring once. The specimen was naive CD4+ T cells from blood. The receptor source for this set is a woman between 18 and 30 years old with type 1 diabetes.

This clone was detected only once. The gene calls are TRBV5-1 and TRBJ1-1; TRBD1 agrees at 7 bases. Germline V CDR1 and CDR2: SGHRS, YFSETQ. This CDR3 is 15 amino acids long. The trim removed 0 bases at V and 1 base at J, leaving 3 bases unmatched. In DNA form, the CDR3 reads TGCGCCAGCAGCTTGGGCGGGACAGCGAACACTGAAGCTTTCTTT. Its translation is CASSLGGTANTEAFF.

This chain links TRBV4-1 with TRBJ2-1; 7 bases are a match to TRBD2. With V trimmed by 0 bases and J by 4 bases, 3 bases remained unmatched. This CDR3 region has 15 residues. Germline V gene lookup returns CDR1 MGHRA and CDR2 YSYEKL. The CDR3 DNA is TGCGCCAGCAGCCAAGATGGCGGGAGTTACAATGAGCAGTTCTTC. This sequence encodes CASSQDGGSYNEQFF.

This clone occurred a few times. V is TRBV7-9 and J is TRBJ2-5; 8 bases map to TRBD1. With V trimmed by 1 base and J by 7 bases, 5 bases remained unmatched. The CDR3 consists of 14 residues. Per germline, CDR1 SEHNR and CDR2 FQNEAQ (reference sequence). The DNA of the CDR3 is TGTGCCAGCAGCTTAGGACAGGGGCTCGGGACCCAGTACTTC. Encoded protein: CASSLGQGLGTQYF.

This clone has just a few counts. The genes are TRBV28 and TRBJ2-2, with a possible D match to TRBD2 (7 bases). Germline V gene sequence: CDR1 MDHEN, CDR2 SYDVKM. V lost 7 bases to trimming and J lost 2 bases, with 17 bases between them. The CDR3 contains 16 residues. The CDR3, as DNA: TGTGCCAGCACCCCTGGGGGCGGGAGTAACACCGGGGAGCTGTTTTTT. This gives the protein CASTPGGGSNTGELFF.

The chain joins TRBV9 to TRBJ2-1; TRBD1 agrees at 7 bases. Germline V gene data show CDR1 as SGDLS and CDR2 as YYNGEE. Trimming at V came to 3 bases and at J to 0 bases, leaving 9 bases not matched to a gene. This CDR3 is 17 amino acids long. DNA for the CDR3: TGTGCCAGCAGCGCCCCTCCGGACAGGAGCTCCTACAATGAGCAGTTCTTC. Its protein is CASSAPPDRSSYNEQFF.

Concerning this clone: An end of the junction does not agree with germline; a read error may underlie this. V usage is TRBV2 and J usage is TRBJ2-7; D is unclear. Germline CDR1 reads SNHLY; CDR2 reads FYNNEI. This CDR3 comprises 11 residues. The CDR3 reads CASKSQGVKFF. In DNA form, the CDR3 reads TGTGCCAGCAAAAGCCAAGGAGTAAAGTTCTTC.

V usage is TRBV23-1 and J usage is TRBJ2-3, with 11 bases that match TRBD2. TRBV23-1 falls under the ORF class, with uncertain function. This CDR3 is 18 amino acids long. J was trimmed by 2 bases and V by 0 bases; bases with no gene match: 7. CDR3 sequence: CASSQSLTSGSATDTQYF. The CDR3 DNA sequence: TGCGCCAGCAGTCAATCGCTTACTAGCGGGAGCGCCACAGATACGCAGTATTTT.

The V call is TRBV25-1, the J call TRBJ2-3, with D perhaps matching TRBD2 (6 bases). Trimming took off 3 bases at V and 5 bases at J, with 15 bases between the two ends. Germline assignment: CDR1 MGHDK and CDR2 SYGVNS. There are 15 residues in the CDR3. This CDR3 reads CASSEQGATRDTQYF. CDR3 nucleotide sequence: TGTGCCAGCAGTGAGCAAGGGGCGACTAGAGATACGCAGTATTTT.

The chain is built from TRBV6-5 and TRBJ1-5; tentatively, D is TRBD1 (5 bases). Germline V lookup: CDR1 MNHEY, CDR2 SVGAGI. The CDR3 length is 16 residues. Trimming took off 0 bases at V and 8 bases at J, with 17 bases between the two ends. The CDR3 region has the DNA TGTGCCAGCAGTTACTCGAGGACAAGTCGGTATGAGCCCCAGCATTTT. The encoded protein is CASSYSRTSRYEPQHF.

V and J are TRBV9 and TRBJ1-2; D is uncertain. The germline gives CDR1 SGDLS, CDR2 YYNGEE. V was clipped by 0 bases and J by 6 bases, with 12 bases between them. The CDR3 runs 14 residues. Here the CDR3 reads CASSVAYSPNGYTF. In nucleotides, the CDR3 is TGTGCCAGCAGCGTAGCTTACAGCCCTAATGGCTACACCTTC.

This clone was detected a few times. V usage is TRBV27 and J usage is TRBJ2-7, with 7 bases identical to TRBD2. Germline lookup yields CDR1 MNHEY and CDR2 SMNVEV (reference sequence). J lost 0 bases, V lost 6 bases, and 5 bases had no gene match. The CDR3 consists of 14 residues. As DNA, the CDR3 is TGTGCCAGCAGGACGGGAGGCCTCTCCTACGAGCAGTACTTC. This codes for CASRTGGLSYEQYF.

This clone showed up just a few times. The chain employs TRBV6-6 and TRBJ2-7, with 8 bases aligning to TRBD2. J lost 7 bases, V lost 4 bases, and 6 bases had no gene match. CDR1 MNHNY and CDR2 SVGAGI come from the germline V gene (reference sequence). This CDR3 has 13 amino acids. The CDR3 DNA is TGTGCCAGCAGTTTCGGGGGGGCCGGGGAGCAGTACGTC. Amino acids: CASSFGGAGEQYV.

This clone has just a few counts. The rearrangement joins TRBV18 to TRBJ2-5, with 8 bases fitting TRBD1. The junction had 4 bases not matched to a gene; V was cut back by 2 bases and J by 2 bases. Germline V gene data show CDR1 as KGHSH and CDR2 as LQKENI. The CDR3 totals 15 residues. The CDR3 sequence: CASSPTTGVQETQYF. Written as DNA, the CDR3 is TGTGCCAGCTCACCAACGACAGGGGTACAAGAGACCCAGTACTTC.

The chain uses TRBV7-3 and TRBJ2-2, with TRBD1 identical over 8 bases. Germline-derived CDR1 and CDR2 are SGHTA and FQGTGA. The CDR3 is 17 amino acids. V was clipped by 3 bases and J by 1 base; unmatched bases: 7. The CDR3 nucleotides are TGTGCCAGCAGCTTCAGGGGGCGATTTGGGAACACCGGGGAGCTGTTTTTT. Translation gives CASSFRGRFGNTGELFF.

Only a few counts were recorded for this clone. The chain recombines TRBV5-6 with TRBJ2-7; 11 bases map to TRBD2. The V gene end was trimmed by 4 bases and the J gene end by 4 bases; junction bases not matched to a gene: 4. The CDR3 is made up of 14 amino acids. In germline, CDR1 is SGHDT, CDR2 YYEEEE. The CDR3 reads CASSAGLADYEQYF. As DNA, the CDR3 is TGTGCCAGCAGCGCGGGACTAGCGGATTACGAGCAGTACTTC.

This sequence joins TRBV23-1 and TRBJ2-2, with a possible D match to TRBD2 (5 bases). TRBV23-1 is noted as an ORF with a role that remains uncertain. CDR3 length: 14 amino acids. Trimming stripped 0 bases from V and 5 bases from J, with 7 bases between. DNA of the CDR3: TGCGCCAGCAGTCAATCGCGGAGGACCGGGGAGCTGTTTTTT. Translation: CASSQSRRTGELFF.

The chain employs TRBV2 and TRBJ1-5; D ambiguous. CDR3 length equals 15 residues. Germline V gene lookup returns CDR1 SNHLY and CDR2 FYNNEI. V lost 4 bases, J lost 0 bases, and 10 bases lay in between. CDR3 sequence reads: CASSAENYSNQPQHF. DNA of the CDR3: TGTGCCAGCAGTGCTGAGAATTATAGCAATCAGCCCCAGCATTTT.

The chain is built from TRBV9 and TRBJ2-7; 8 bases line up with TRBD1. The CDR3 is made up of 14 amino acids. The ends lost 2 bases at V and 4 bases at J; junction bases unmatched: 5. From germline, CDR1 is SGDLS and CDR2 YYNGEE. CDR3 residues: CASSVGTGKYEQYF. For the CDR3, the DNA is TGTGCCAGCAGCGTTGGGACAGGAAAATACGAGCAGTACTTC. The whole variable domain, filled in from reference TRBV9 and TRBJ2-7, reads DSGVTQTPKHLITATGQRVTLRCSPRSGDLSVYWYQQSLDQGLQFLIQYYNGEERAKGNILERFSAQQFPDLHSELNLSSLELGDSALYFCASSVGTGKYEQYFGPGTRLTVT.